This T cell receptor beta chain was captured by sequencing in a study of blood T cells in healthy people across ages (dated by TCRdb to 2015 to 2017). Study-wide context: In model experiments, template switching captured about one uniquely barcoded TCR beta cDNA molecule for every two T cells. The study measured age-related changes in TCR beta repertoire diversity using deep sequencing normalized with unique cDNA molecular identifiers. The donors were divided into four age groups: young (average roughly 17 years), middle-aged (about 41), aged (under 70) and long-lived (82). To avoid experimental bias, donors of different ages were randomly spread across the sequencing lanes. For two donors (one aged 18 to 29 and one aged 80 or older), the study analyzed two additional independent replicas of 1 million unique cDNA reads from the same blood draw. General study outcomes and caveats: Estimates of total diversity based on one million sequenced T cells were regarded as lower bounds and as underestimates. Compared with the aged group, the long-lived group had more naive CD4+ T cells, fewer expanded clones and increased TCR diversity, a pattern suggesting age selection. As age increased, observed TCR beta diversity per million T cells dropped in a roughly linear way, and a significant reduction was already evident by age 40. Donor CMV infection status was unknown, potentially confounding age-related changes in expanded clonotypes. Since profiling was done on bulk unsorted PBMCs, naive and antigen-experienced compartments could not be conclusively compared. A strong correlation was found between observed TCR beta diversity and the percentage of naive T cells measured by flow cytometry.

The CDR3 runs 15 amino acids, cysteine and phenylalanine included. CDR3 DNA is the only sequence kept; it has 45 bases, read in frame from the first base. The germline V gene yields SQVTM for CDR1 and ANQGSEA for CDR2. Cut back by 6 bases and 2 bases, the V and J ends lie 17 bases apart. The approximately 41 donors, aged 6 to 90 years, were systemically healthy Caucasian individuals from Russia. Each donor gave approximately 9.3 milliliters of peripheral blood, collected into EDTA-treated Vacutainer tubes. Ficoll-Paque density-gradient centrifugation was used to isolate PBMCs, with at least 6.5 million per sample. Trizol reagent was used to extract total RNA from PBMCs, with at least 6 micrograms per sample. For every donor, flow cytometry on a PBMC aliquot measured the percentage of naive CD45RAhigh/CD27high T cells. The receptor library was made with 5' RACE. Sequenced using an Illumina HiSeq 2500. A second PCR of roughly 6 to 11 cycles was performed with a sample-barcoded 5' primer and a J-beta primer mix. Each TCR beta cDNA molecule received a unique molecular identifier from a template-switch 5' adaptor carrying 12 random nucleotides. Each sample yielded at least 3 million CDR3-containing paired-end reads. First-strand cDNA synthesis was performed from all RNA using the Mint cDNA synthesis kit, with priming by a TRBC-specific oligonucleotide. Following uracil-DNA glycosylase treatment, a first 18-cycle PCR with universal primers M1SS and BC2_uni_R was performed on all cDNA. Processing in the source paper ran as follows. For normalization, 1 million high-quality reads, each with a distinct molecular identifier, were randomly selected from each sample. Instead of being binned into consensus sequences, reads that shared molecular identifiers were thrown out. MiTCR, with a Q25 quality threshold and the strictest error-elimination algorithm, was used for CDR3 identification, clonotype clustering and error correction. A nonparametric unseen species model using Euler transformation provided a lower-bound estimate of total TCR beta diversity. Using fastp at Q25 and MiXCR, TCRdb reprocessed the public reads and kept productive beta chains. A single entry per CDR3 protein holds the most common genes and DNA from its merged rows. The V and J calls follow TCRdb's processing rather than the paper's. Across this sample there are 1.5 million to 2 million distinct CDR3 sequences, with about 31% seen only once. Together, the top ten hold about 11% of the sample.

In this sample, this clonotype turned up a few times. The antigen this receptor binds is unknown. No base qualities exist here, and no much larger clone lies one base off it. This clonotype originated in a woman in her 30s in good health. The sequence links TRBV29-1 to TRBJ1-5; matching of 6 bases hints at TRBD1 as the D gene. The sample was blood. CDR3 loop: CSVAADSSGNQPQHF. DNA sequence: TGCAGCGTGGCAGCGGACAGTTCAGGCAATCAGCCCCAGCATTTT.